This T cell receptor (beta chain) was captured in a study of T-cell reconstitution after alpha-beta-depleted transplantation in children. This clonotype was recorded only once. Its antigen is as yet unknown. Whole-study findings and limits: Two months or so post-transplant, alpha-beta T cells reportedly derived from several hundred expanded graft clones. Recipient T cells and thymic progenitors that survived gave rise to the high TCRbeta diversity observed at day 60 in some patients. By one year post-transplant, T-cell counts and diversity largely arose from T cells that were newly produced.

Unique molecular identifiers were built into the TCRbeta library. TCRdb redid the calling of the PCR reads with MiXCR, one entry per CDR3 protein. The sample contains about 980,000 distinct CDR3 sequences, under 30% of which appear only once. Trimming took off 6 bases at V and 0 bases at J, with 12 bases between the two ends. Germline-derived CDR1 and CDR2 are MNHNS and SASEGT. The CDR3 is 15 amino acids. The genes are TRBV6-1 and TRBJ1-5, with unresolved D. The clonotype was recovered from a boy under two years old who had a stem cell transplant for SCID, so the T cells may come from the graft donor. This specimen consisted of PBMCs, mostly from graft donor cells, obtained 360 days after TCRalphabeta/CD19-depleted stem cell transplant. In DNA form, the CDR3 reads TGTGCCAGCAGCCCCCTGGACCCTAGCAATCAGCCCCAGCATTTT. It translates to CASSPLDPSNQPQHF.